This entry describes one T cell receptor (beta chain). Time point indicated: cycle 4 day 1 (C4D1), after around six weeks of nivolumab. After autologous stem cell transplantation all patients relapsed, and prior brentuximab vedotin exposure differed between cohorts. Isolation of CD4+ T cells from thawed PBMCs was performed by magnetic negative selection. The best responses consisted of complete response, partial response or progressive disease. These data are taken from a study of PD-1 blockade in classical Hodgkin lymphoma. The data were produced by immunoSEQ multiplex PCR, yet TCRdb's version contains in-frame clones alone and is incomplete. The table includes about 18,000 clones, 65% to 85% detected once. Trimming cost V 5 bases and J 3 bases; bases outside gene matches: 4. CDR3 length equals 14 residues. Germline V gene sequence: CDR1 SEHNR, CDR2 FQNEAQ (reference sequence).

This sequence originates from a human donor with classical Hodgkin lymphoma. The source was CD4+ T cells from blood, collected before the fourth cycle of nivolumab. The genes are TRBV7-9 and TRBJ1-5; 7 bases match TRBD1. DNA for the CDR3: TGTGCCAGCAGCAGACAGGGAGTCAATCAGCCCCAGCATTTT. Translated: CASSRQGVNQPQHF. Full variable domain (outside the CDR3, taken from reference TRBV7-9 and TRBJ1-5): DTGVSQNPRHKITKRGQNVTFRCDPISEHNRLYWYRQTLGQGPEFLTYFQNEAQLEKSRLLSDRFSAERPKGSFSTLEIQRTEQGDSAMYLCASSRQGVNQPQHFGDGTRLSIL.